This T cell receptor (beta chain) was recorded in a study of shared clonotypes between healthy human individuals. General study findings and limits: Some naive CD4 clonotypes, 4.5% to 5.5%, turned up in common across several donors.

The germline V gene encodes CDR1 SGHTA and CDR2 FQGTGA. This CDR3 has 15 amino acids. Trimming cost V 1 base and J 1 base, with 9 bases left between them. A remark on this clone: Its antigen remains unknown.

Sequencing was performed with immunoSEQ multiplex PCR; in TCRdb, only in-frame clones are kept and a portion is missing. The table includes roughly 2,000,000 clones, about 95% detected once. Terminally differentiated effector memory CD45RA+ cells were left out of the naive CD8 fraction, which was CD45RO-negative and positively selected for CCR7. J is TRBJ2-3 and V is TRBV7-3, with D tentatively TRBD1 or TRBD2 (5 bases each). The sequence derives from a young man in good health. Sequencing used naive CD8+ T cells sorted from blood. This CDR3 is CASSLRGAGTDTQYF. DNA of the CDR3: TGTGCCAGCAGCTTAAGAGGGGCGGGCACAGATACGCAGTATTTT.